This T cell receptor (beta chain) emerged from a study of cytomegalovirus exposure and HLA in healthy donors. Some clones are missing from TCRdb's copy, which holds only in-frame ones; the method was immunoSEQ multiplex PCR. The sample carries about 58,000 clones, over 85% recorded once. Germline lookup yields CDR1 SGHNT and CDR2 YENEEA. The CDR3 runs 14 residues. The ends were cut back, 3 bases at V and 2 bases at J, with 7 bases in the middle. V is TRBV11-3 and J is TRBJ1-4; D perhaps matches TRBD1 (5 bases). Sequencing was done on a sample of PBMCs. The receptor was derived from a man between 18 and 29 years old in good health and CMV-seronegative. CDR3 sequence: CASSFRGTNEKLFF. Written as DNA, the CDR3 is TGTGCCAGCAGCTTCCGGGGGACTAATGAAAAACTGTTTTTT. Drawing the rest from reference TRBV11-3 and TRBJ1-4, the complete variable domain is EAGVVQSPRYKIIEKKQPVAFWCNPISGHNTLYWYLQNLGQGPELLIRYENEEAVDDSQLPKDRFSAERLKGVDSTLKIQPAELGDSAVYLCASSFRGTNEKLFFGSGTQLSVL.